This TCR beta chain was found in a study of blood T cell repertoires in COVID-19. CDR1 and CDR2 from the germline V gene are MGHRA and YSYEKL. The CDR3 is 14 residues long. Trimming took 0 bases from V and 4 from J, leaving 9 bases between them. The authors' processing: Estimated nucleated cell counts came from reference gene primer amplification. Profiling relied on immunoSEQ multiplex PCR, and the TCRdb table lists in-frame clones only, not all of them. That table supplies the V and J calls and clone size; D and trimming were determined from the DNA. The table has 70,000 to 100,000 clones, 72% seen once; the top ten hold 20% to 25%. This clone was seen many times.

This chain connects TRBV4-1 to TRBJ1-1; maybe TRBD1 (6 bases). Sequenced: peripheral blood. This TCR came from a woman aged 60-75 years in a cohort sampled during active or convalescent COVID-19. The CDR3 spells CASSQDQGTTEAFF. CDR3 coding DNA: TGCGCCAGCAGCCAAGATCAGGGGACCACTGAAGCTTTCTTT.